The T cell receptor (beta chain) described here comes from a study of T cells in narcolepsy. This CDR3 is built from 15 residues. Germline-derived CDR1 and CDR2 are SGHDT and YYEEEE. V was trimmed by 4 bases and J by 5 bases, leaving 15 bases between them. TCRdb's copy holds only in-frame clones and misses some; the assay was immunoSEQ multiplex PCR. This sample has tens of thousands of clones, with 80% to 85% found just once. General study points: Reportedly, autoreactive clonotypes were serially detected in patients' blood but not controls'. Autoreactive clone sequences were missing from some blood memory CD4+ repertoires.

On this clone itself: Its target is not known.

This receptor was taken from a human donor with narcolepsy. V usage is TRBV5-6 and J usage is TRBJ1-4; D is possibly TRBD1 (5 bases). The sample taken for sequencing was CD45RA- memory CD4+ T cells from PBMCs. Here the CDR3 DNA reads TGTGCCAGCAGCCCTCGGACAACTGCAAATGAAAAACTGTTTTTT. Encoded protein: CASSPRTTANEKLFF.